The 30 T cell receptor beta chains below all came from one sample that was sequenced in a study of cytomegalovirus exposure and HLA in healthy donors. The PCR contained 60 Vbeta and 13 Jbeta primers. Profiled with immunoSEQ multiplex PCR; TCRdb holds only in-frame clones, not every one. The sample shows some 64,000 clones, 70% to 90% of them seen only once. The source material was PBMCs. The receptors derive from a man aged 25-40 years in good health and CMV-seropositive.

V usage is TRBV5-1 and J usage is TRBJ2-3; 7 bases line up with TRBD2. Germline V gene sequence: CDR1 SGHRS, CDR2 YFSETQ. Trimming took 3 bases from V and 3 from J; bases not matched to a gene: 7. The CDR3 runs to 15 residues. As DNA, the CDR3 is TGCGCCAGCAGCTACACTAGCGTGGGAACAGATACGCAGTATTTT. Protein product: CASSYTSVGTDTQYF.

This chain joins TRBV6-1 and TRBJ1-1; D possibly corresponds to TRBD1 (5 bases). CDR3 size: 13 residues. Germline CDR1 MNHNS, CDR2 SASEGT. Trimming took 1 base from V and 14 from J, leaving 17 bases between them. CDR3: CASSEGGDPKEFF. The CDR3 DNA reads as TGTGCCAGCAGTGAAGGGGGGGACCCTAAGGAATTCTTT.

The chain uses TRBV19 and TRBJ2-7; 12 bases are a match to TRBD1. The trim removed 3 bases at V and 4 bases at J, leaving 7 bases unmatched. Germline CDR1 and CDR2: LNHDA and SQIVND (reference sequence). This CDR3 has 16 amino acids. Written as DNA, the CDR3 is TGTGCCAGTAGTATGAGGGGACAGGGGGCGGTATACGAGCAGTACTTC. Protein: CASSMRGQGAVYEQYF.

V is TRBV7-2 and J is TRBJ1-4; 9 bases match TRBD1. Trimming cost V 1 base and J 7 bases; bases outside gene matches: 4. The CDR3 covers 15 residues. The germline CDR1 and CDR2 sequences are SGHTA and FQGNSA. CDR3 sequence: CASSLGGQGGEKLFF. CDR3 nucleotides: TGTGCCAGCAGCTTAGGGGGACAGGGCGGTGAAAAACTGTTTTTT. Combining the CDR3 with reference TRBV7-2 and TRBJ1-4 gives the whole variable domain GAGVSQSPSNKVTEKGKDVELRCDPISGHTALYWYRQSLGQGLEFLIYFQGNSAPDKSGLPSDRFSAERTGGSVSTLTIQRTQQEDSAVYLCASSLGGQGGEKLFFGSGTQLSVL.

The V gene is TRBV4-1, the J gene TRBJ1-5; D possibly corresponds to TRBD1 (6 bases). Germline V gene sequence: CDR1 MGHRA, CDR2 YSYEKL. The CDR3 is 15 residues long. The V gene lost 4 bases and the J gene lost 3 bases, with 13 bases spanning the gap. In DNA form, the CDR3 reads TGCGCCAGCAGCCGAGAAGGGGACATCAATCAGCCCCAGCATTTT. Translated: CASSREGDINQPQHF.

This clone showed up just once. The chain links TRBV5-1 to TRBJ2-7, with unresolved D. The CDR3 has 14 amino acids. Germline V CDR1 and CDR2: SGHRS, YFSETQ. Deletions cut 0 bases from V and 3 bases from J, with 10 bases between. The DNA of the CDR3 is TGCGCCAGCAGCTTGGGACTGGATTACTACGAGCAGTACTTC. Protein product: CASSLGLDYYEQYF. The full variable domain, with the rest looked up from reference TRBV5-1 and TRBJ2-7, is KAGVTQTPRYLIKTRGQQVTLSCSPISGHRSVSWYQQTPGQGLQFLFEYFSETQRNKGNFPGRFSGRQFSNSRSEMNVSTLELGDSALYLCASSLGLDYYEQYFGPGTRLTVT.

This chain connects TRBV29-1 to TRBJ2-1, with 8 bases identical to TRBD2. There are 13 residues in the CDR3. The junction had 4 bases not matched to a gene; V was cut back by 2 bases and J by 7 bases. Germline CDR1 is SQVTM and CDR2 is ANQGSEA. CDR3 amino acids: CSVETGGPNEQFF. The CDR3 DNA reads TGCAGCGTTGAAACGGGAGGGCCGAATGAGCAGTTCTTC.

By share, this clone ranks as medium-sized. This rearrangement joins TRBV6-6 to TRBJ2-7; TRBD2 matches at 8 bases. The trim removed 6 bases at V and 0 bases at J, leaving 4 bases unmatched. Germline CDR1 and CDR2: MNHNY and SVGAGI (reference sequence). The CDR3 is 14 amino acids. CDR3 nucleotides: TGTGCCAGCAGCTCCGGACTAGCCTCCTACGAGCAGTACTTC. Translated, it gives CASSSGLASYEQYF.

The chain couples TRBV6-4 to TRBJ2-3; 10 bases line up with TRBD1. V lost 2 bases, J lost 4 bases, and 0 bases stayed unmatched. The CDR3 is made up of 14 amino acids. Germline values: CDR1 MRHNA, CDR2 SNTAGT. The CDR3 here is CASSDGQGADTQYF. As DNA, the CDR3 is TGTGCCAGCAGTGACGGACAGGGGGCAGATACGCAGTATTTT.

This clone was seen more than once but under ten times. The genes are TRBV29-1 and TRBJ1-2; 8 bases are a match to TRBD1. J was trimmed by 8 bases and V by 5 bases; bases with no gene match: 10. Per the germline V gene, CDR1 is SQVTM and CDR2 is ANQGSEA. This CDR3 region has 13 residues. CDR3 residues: CSVRTGPRRGYTF. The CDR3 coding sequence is TGCAGCGTTCGGACAGGGCCTAGGAGGGGCTACACCTTC.

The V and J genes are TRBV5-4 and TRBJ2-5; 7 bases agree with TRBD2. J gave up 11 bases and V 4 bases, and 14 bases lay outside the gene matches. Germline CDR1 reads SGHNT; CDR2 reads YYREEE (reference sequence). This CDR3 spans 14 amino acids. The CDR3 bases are TGTGCCAGCAGCCCCGGGACCCTCCGGGGGGAGCAGTACTTC. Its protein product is CASSPGTLRGEQYF.

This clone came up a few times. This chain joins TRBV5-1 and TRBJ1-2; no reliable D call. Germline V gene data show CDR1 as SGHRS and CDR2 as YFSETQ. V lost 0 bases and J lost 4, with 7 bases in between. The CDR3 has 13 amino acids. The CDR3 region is CASSLDSIYGYTF. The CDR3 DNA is TGCGCCAGCAGCTTGGACAGCATCTATGGCTACACCTTC.

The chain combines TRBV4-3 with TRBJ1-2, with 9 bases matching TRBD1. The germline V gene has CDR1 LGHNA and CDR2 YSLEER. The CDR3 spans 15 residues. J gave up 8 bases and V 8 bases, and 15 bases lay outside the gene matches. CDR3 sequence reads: CASRELGTGFGGYTF. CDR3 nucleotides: TGCGCCAGCCGAGAGCTAGGGACAGGGTTTGGAGGCTACACCTTC.

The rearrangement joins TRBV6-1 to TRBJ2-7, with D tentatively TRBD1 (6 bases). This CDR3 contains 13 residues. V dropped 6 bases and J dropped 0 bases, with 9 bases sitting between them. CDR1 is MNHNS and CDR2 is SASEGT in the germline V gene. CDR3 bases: TGTGCCAGCAGCCGGGACACCTCCTACGAGCAGTACTTC. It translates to CASSRDTSYEQYF.

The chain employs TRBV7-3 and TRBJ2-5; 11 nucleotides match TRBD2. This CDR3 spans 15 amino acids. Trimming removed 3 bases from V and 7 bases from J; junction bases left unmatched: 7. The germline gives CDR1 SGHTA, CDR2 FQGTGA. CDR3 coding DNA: TGTGCCAGCAGCTTGAATAGCGGGAGGGCCTCGACCCAGTACTTC. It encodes CASSLNSGRASTQYF. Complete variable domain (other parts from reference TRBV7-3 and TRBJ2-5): GAGVSQTPSNKVTEKGKYVELRCDPISGHTALYWYRQSLGQGPEFLIYFQGTGAADDSGLPNDRFFAVRPEGSVSTLKIQRTERGDSAVYLCASSLNSGRASTQYFGPGTRLLVL.

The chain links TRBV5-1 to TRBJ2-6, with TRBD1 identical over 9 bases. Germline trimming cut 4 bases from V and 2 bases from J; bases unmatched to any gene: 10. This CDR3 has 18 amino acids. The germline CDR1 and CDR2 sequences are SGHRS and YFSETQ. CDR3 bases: TGCGCCAGCAGCCCTGAGGGACAGGGAACAACTGGGGCCAACGTCCTGACTTTC. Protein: CASSPEGQGTTGANVLTF. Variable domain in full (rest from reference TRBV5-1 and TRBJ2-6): KAGVTQTPRYLIKTRGQQVTLSCSPISGHRSVSWYQQTPGQGLQFLFEYFSETQRNKGNFPGRFSGRQFSNSRSEMNVSTLELGDSALYLCASSPEGQGTTGANVLTFGAGSRLTVL.

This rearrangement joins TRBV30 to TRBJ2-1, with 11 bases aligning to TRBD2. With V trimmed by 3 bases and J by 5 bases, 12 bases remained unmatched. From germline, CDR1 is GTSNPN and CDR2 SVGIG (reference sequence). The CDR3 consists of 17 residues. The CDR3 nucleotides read TGTGCCTGGAGGGTACTAGCGGGAGTCCTTTTCCACAATGAGCAGTTCTTC. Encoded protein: CAWRVLAGVLFHNEQFF.

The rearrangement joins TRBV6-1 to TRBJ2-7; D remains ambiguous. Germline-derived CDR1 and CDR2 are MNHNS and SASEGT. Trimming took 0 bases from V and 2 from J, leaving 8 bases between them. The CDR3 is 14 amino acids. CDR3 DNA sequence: TGTGCCAGCAGTGAAGCGCCTGAGGCCTACGAGCAGTACTTC. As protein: CASSEAPEAYEQYF.

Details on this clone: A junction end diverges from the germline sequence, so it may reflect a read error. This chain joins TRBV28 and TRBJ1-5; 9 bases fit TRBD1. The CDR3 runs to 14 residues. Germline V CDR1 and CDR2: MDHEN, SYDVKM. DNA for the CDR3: TGTGCCGGCAGAGGACAGGGGATAGCATCGGCCCAGCATTTT. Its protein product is CAGRGQGIASAQHF. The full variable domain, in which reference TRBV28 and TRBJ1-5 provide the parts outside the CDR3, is DVKVTQSSRYLVKRTGEKVFLECVQDMDHENMFWYRQDPGLGLRLIYFSYDVKMKEKGDIPEGYSVSREKKERFSLILESASTNQTSMYLCAGRGQGIASAQHFGDGTRLSIL.

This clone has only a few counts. The CDR3 DNA sequence: TGTGCCAGCAGTTCCGGGACTAGCGGGAGGAAGTCGCAGTTCTTC. It codes for CASSSGTSGRKSQFF. The chain is built from TRBV28 and TRBJ2-1; 15 nucleotides align to TRBD2. The V segment lost 4 bases and the J segment 12 bases; nucleotides outside the gene matches: 7. Germline V CDR1 and CDR2: MDHEN, SYDVKM. This CDR3 region has 15 residues.

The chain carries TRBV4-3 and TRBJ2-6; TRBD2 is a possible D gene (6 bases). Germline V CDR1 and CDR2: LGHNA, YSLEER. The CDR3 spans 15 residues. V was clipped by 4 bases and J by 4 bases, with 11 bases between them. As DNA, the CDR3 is TGCGCCAGCAGCCTCCGGGCGGGGGGGGCCAACGTCCTGACTTTC. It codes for CASSLRAGGANVLTF.

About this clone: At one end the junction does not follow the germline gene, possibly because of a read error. CDR3 protein: CVSSRDRNYGYTF. CDR3 nucleotides: TGTGTCAGCAGCCGGGACAGGAACTATGGCTACACCTTC. This chain links TRBV6-1 with TRBJ1-2, with 8 positions matching TRBD1. Germline-derived CDR1 and CDR2 are MNHNS and SASEGT. The CDR3 is made up of 13 amino acids.

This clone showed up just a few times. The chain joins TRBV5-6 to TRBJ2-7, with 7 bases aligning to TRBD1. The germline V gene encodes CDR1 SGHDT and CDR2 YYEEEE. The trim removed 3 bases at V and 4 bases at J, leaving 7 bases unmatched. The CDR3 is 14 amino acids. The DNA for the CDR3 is TGTGCCAGCAGCTATAGACAGGGCCTTTACGAGCAGTACTTC. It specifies CASSYRQGLYEQYF.

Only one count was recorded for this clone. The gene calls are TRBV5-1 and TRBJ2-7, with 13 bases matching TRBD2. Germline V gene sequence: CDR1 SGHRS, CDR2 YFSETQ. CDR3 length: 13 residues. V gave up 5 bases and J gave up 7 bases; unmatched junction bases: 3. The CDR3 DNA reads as TGCGCCAGCAGGGGACTAGCGGGACAGGAGCAGTACTTC. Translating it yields CASRGLAGQEQYF.

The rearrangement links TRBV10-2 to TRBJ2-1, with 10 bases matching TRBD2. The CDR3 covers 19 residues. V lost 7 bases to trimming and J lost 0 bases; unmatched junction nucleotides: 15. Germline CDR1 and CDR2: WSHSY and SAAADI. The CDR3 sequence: CASMGAGGRARVSYNEQFF. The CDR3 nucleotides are TGCGCCAGCATGGGAGCGGGAGGGCGGGCGAGGGTCTCCTACAATGAGCAGTTCTTC.

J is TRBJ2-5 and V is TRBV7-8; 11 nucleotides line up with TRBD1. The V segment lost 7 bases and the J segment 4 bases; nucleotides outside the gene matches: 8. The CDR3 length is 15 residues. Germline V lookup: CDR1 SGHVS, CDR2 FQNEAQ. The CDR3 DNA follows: TGTGCCAGCACAACTGGGACAGGGGGACCAGAGACCCAGTACTTC. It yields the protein CASTTGTGGPETQYF.

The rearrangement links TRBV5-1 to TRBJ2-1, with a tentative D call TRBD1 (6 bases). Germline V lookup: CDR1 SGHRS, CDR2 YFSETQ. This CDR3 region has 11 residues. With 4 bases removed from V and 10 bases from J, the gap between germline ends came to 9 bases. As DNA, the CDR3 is TGCGCCAGCAGCGTGAGGGGGGAGCAGTTCTTC. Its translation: CASSVRGEQFF. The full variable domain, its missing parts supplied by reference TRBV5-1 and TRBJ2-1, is KAGVTQTPRYLIKTRGQQVTLSCSPISGHRSVSWYQQTPGQGLQFLFEYFSETQRNKGNFPGRFSGRQFSNSRSEMNVSTLELGDSALYLCASSVRGEQFFGPGTRLTVL.

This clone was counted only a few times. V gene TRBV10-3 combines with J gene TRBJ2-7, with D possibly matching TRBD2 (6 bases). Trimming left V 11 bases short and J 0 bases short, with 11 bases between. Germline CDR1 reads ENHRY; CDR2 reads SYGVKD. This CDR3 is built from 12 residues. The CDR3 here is CAASANSYEQYF. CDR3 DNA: TGTGCCGCTAGCGCCAACTCCTACGAGCAGTACTTC.

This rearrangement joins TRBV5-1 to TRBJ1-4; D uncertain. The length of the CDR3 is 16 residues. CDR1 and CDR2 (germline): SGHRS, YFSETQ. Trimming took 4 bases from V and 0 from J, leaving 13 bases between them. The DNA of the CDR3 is TGCGCCAGCAGCCTGGGGAGGGTTGCAACTAATGAAAAACTGTTTTTT. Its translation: CASSLGRVATNEKLFF.

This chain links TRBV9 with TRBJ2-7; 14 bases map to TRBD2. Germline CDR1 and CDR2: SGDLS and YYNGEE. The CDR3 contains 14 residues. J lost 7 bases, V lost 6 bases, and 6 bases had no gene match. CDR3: CASNRGLAGGEQYF. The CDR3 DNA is TGTGCCAGCAACCGCGGACTAGCGGGAGGAGAGCAGTACTTC.